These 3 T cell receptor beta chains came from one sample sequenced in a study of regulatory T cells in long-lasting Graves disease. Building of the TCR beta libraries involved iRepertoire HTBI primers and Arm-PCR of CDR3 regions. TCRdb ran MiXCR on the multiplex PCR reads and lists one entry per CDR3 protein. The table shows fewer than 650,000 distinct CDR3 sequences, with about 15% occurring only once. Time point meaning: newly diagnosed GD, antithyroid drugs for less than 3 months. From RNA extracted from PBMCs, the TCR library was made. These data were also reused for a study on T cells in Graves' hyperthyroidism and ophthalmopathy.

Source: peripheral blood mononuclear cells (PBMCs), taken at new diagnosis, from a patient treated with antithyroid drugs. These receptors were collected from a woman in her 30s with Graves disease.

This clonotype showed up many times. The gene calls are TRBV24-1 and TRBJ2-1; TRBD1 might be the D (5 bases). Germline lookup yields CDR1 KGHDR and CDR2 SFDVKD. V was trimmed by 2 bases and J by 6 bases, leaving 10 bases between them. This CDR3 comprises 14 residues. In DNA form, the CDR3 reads TGTGCCACCAGTGATTGGGGCTCCGGCAATGAGCAGTTCTTC. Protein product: CATSDWGSGNEQFF.

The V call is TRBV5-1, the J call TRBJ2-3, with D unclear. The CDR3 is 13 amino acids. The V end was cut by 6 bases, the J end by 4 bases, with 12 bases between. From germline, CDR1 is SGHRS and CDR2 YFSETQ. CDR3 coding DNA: TGCGCCAGCACCAATGCACCACCAGATACGCAGTATTTT. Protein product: CASTNAPPDTQYF.

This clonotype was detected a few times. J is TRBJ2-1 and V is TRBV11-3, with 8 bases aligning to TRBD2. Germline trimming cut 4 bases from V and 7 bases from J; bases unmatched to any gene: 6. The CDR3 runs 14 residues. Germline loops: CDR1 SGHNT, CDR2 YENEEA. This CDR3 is CASSSGGAPNEQFF. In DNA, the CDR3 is TGTGCCAGCAGCTCCGGGGGGGCCCCAAATGAGCAGTTCTTC. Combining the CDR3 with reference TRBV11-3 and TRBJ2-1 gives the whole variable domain EAGVVQSPRYKIIEKKQPVAFWCNPISGHNTLYWYLQNLGQGPELLIRYENEEAVDDSQLPKDRFSAERLKGVDSTLKIQPAELGDSAVYLCASSSGGAPNEQFFGPGTRLTVL.